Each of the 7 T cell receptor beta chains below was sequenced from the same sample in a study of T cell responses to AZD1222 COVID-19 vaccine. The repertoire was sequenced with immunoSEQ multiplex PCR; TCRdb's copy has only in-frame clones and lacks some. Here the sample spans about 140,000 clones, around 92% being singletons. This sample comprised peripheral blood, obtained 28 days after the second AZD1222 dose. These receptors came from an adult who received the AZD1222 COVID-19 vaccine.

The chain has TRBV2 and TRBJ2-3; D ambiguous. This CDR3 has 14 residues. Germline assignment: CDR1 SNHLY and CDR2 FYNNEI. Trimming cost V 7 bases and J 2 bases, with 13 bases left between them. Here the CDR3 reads CASTLSIDTDTQYF. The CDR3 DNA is TGTGCCAGCACTTTATCAATAGACACAGATACGCAGTATTTT.

CDR3 sequence (DNA): TGCGCCAGCAGCAAATCGGCGGGACAGGGGGCGCGAACCGGGGAGCTGTTTTTT. Translation gives CASSKSAGQGARTGELFF. The V gene is TRBV5-1, the J gene TRBJ2-2; TRBD1 agrees at 12 bases. V shed 4 bases, J shed 5 bases, and the junction held 12 bases outside the gene matches. CDR3 length: 18 residues. CDR1 SGHRS and CDR2 YFSETQ come from the germline V gene.

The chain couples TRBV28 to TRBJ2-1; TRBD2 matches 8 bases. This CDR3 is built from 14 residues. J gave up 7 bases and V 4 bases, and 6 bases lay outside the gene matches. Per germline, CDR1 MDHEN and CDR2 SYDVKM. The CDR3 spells CASSSPGGTNEQFF. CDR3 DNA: TGTGCCAGCAGTTCCCCGGGGGGGACAAATGAGCAGTTCTTC.

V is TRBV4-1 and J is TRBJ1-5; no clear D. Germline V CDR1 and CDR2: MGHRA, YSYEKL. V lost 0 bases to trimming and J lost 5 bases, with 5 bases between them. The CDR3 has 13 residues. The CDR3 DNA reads TGCGCCAGCAGCCAAGACGGGGATCAGCCCCAGCATTTT. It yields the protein CASSQDGDQPQHF.

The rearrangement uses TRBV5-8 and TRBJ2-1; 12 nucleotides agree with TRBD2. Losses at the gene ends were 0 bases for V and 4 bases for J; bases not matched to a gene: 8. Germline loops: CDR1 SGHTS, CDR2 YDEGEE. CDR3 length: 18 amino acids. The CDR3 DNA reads TGTGCCAGCAGCTTGGTCCTAGCGGGAGGGTCCTTATACAATGAGCAGTTCTTC. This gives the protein CASSLVLAGGSLYNEQFF.

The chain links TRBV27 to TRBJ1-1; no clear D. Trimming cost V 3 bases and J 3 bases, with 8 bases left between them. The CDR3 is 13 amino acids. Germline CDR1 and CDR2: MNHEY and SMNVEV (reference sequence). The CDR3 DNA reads TGTGCCAGCAGTTTTGGCGGTTACACTGAAGCTTTCTTT. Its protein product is CASSFGGYTEAFF.

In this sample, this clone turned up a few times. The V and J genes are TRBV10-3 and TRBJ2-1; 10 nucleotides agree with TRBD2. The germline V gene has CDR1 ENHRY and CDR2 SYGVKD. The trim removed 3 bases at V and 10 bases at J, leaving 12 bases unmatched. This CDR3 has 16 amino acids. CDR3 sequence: CAISDPGVAGGGEQFF. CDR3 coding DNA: TGTGCCATCAGTGACCCCGGGGTAGCGGGAGGCGGGGAGCAGTTCTTC.